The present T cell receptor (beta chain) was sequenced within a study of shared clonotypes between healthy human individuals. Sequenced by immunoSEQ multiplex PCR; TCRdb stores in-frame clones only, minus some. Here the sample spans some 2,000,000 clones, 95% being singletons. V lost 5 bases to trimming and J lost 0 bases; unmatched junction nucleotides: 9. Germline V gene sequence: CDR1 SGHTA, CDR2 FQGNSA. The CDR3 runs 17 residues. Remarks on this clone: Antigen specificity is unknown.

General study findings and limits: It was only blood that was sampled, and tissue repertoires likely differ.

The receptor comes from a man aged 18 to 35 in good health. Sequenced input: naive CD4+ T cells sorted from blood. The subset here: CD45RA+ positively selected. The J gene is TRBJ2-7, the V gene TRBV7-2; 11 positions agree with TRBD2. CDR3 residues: CASSQRRTSGYSYEQYF. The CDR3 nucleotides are TGTGCCAGCAGCCAGAGACGGACTAGCGGGTACTCCTACGAGCAGTACTTC.